A single sample gave rise to the 2 T cell receptor beta chains below, sequenced in a study of T cells in Graves' hyperthyroidism and ophthalmopathy. RNA transcripts provided the source from which TCR beta CDR3 regions were amplified. First-round RT-PCR targeting the TCR CDR3 was performed with the HTBI primer set. TCRdb reprocessed the multiplex PCR reads via MiXCR and lists one record per CDR3 protein. The repertoire holds under 300,000 distinct CDR3 sequences, with roughly 15% as singletons. The sequenced sample consisted of blood. These receptors all come from a woman aged 30 to 39 with Graves' hyperthyroidism that later progressed to Graves' ophthalmopathy.

This clonotype was counted many times. The CDR3 DNA follows: TGTGCCAGCAGTAGACAGGGAGAGGCCCACTACCTGCAGTACTTC. Translating it yields CASSRQGEAHYLQYF. V is TRBV28 and J is TRBJ2-7, with 7 nucleotides matching TRBD1. CDR1 and CDR2 (germline): MDHEN, SYDVKM. This CDR3 region has 15 residues. V shed 5 bases and J 9 bases; nucleotides not matched to a gene: 16.

At least ten counts were recorded for this clonotype. The CDR3 region is CASSNGGRSDTQYF. The DNA for the CDR3 is TGCGCCAGCAGCAACGGTGGTAGATCTGATACGCAGTATTTT. This sequence joins TRBV5-1 and TRBJ2-3; D is unclear. Between the trimmed V and J ends, which lost 4 bases and 6 bases, there was a span of 15 bases. CDR3 length: 14 residues. Germline CDR1 and CDR2: SGHRS and YFSETQ.